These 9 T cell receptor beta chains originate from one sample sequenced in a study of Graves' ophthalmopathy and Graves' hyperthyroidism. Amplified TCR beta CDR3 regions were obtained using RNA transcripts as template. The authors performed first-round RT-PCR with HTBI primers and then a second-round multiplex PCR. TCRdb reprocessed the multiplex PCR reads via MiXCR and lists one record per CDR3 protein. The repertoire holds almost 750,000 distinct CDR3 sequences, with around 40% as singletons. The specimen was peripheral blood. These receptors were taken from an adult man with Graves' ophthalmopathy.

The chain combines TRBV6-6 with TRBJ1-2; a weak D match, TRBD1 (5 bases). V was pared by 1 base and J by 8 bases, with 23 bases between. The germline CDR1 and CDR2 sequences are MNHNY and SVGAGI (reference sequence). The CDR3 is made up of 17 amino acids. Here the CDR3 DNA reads TGTGCCAGCAGTTACTGGGCAGGGTCAAGGGATGTGGGGGGCTACACCTTC. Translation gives CASSYWAGSRDVGGYTF.

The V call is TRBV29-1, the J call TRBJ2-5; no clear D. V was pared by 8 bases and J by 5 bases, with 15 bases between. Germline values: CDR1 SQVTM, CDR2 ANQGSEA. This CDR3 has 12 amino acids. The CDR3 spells CSPPPGRETQYF. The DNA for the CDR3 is TGCAGCCCACCCCCAGGAAGGGAGACCCAGTACTTC.

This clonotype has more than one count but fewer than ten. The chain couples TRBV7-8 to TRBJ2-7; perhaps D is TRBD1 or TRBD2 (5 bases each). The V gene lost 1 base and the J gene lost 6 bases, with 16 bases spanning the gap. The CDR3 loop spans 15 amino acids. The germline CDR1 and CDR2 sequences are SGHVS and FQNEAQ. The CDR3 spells CASSLVSGPAGEQYF. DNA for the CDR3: TGTGCCAGCAGCTTAGTTTCGGGACCGGCTGGCGAGCAGTACTTC.

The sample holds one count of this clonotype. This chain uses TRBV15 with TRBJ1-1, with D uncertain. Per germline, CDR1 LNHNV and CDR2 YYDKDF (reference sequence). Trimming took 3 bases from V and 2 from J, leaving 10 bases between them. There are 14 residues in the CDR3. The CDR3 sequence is CATSSVQFNTEAFF. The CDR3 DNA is TGTGCCACCAGCAGCGTACAGTTCAACACTGAAGCTTTCTTT. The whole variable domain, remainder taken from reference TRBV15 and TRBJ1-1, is DAMVIQNPRYQVTQFGKPVTLSCSQTLNHNVMYWYQQKSSQAPKLLFHYYDKDFNNEADTPDNFQSRRPNTSFCFLDIRSPGLGDTAMYLCATSSVQFNTEAFFGQGTRLTVV.

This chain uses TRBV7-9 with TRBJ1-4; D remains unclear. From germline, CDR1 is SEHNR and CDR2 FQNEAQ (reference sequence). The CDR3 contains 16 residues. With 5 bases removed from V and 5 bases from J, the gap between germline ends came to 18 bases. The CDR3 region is CASSLQGPEINEKLFF. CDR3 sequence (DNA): TGTGCCAGCAGCCTGCAAGGTCCGGAGATCAATGAAAAACTGTTTTTT.

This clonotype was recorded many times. The CDR3 coding sequence is TGTGCCAGTAGTACGGACAGCATAATGAACACTGAAGCTTTCTTT. It codes for CASSTDSIMNTEAFF. The chain links TRBV19 to TRBJ1-1; the D gene is possibly TRBD1 (6 bases). The length of the CDR3 is 15 residues. V lost 4 bases, J lost 0 bases, and 12 bases lay in between. Germline values: CDR1 LNHDA, CDR2 SQIVND (reference sequence).

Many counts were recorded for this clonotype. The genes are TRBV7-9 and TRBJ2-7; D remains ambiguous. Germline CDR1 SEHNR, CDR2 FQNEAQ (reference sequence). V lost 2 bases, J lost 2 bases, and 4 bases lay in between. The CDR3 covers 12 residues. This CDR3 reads CASSLRTYEQYF. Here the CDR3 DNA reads TGTGCCAGCAGCTTAAGGACCTACGAGCAGTACTTC.

CDR3 bases: TGCGCCAGCAGGTCCGGGACTAGCGGCTCCTACGAGCAGTACTTC. Translated: CASRSGTSGSYEQYF. This chain uses TRBV10-2 with TRBJ2-7; TRBD2 aligns across 11 bases. Germline V CDR1 and CDR2: WSHSY, SAAADI. The CDR3 runs to 15 residues. V gave up 6 bases and J gave up 0 bases; unmatched junction bases: 4.

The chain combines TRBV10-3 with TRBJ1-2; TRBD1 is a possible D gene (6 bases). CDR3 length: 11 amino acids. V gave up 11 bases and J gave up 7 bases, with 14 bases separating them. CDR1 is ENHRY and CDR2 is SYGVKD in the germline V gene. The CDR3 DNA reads TGTGCCTCCGGGGGCCAGGGTGGCTACACCTTC. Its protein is CASGGQGGYTF.